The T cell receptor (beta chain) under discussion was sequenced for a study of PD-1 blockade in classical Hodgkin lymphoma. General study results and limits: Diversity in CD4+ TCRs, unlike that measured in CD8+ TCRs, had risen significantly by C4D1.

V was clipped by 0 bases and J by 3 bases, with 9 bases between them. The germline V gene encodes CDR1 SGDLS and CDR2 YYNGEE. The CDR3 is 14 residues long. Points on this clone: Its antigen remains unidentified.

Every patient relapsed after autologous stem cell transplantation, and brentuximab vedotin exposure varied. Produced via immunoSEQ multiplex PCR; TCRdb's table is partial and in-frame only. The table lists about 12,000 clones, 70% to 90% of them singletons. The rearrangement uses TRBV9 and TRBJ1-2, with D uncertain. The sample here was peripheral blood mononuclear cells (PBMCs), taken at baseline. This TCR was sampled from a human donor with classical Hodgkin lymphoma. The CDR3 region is CASSVEEGHYGYTF. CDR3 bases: TGTGCCAGCAGCGTAGAAGAAGGGCACTATGGCTACACCTTC.